The 23 T cell receptor beta chains given below trace back to one sample, sequenced in a study of blood T cell repertoires in COVID-19. Generated by immunoSEQ multiplex PCR, the TCRdb table keeps only in-frame clones and is missing some. The table lists a few hundred thousand clones, approximately 87% of them singletons. Sequences were obtained from peripheral blood. All receptors derive from a woman in her fifties or sixties with acute or convalescent COVID-19.

As DNA, the CDR3 is TGTGCCACGGGACTTAGGGACACTGAAGCTTTCTTT. Encoded protein: CATGLRDTEAFF. The J gene is TRBJ1-1, the V gene TRBV28; possibly TRBD1 for D (5 bases). This CDR3 has 12 amino acids. From germline, CDR1 is MDHEN and CDR2 SYDVKM. Trimming removed 10 bases at V and 3 bases at J, with 12 bases between.

This clone was observed a few times. V gene TRBV12-3 or TRBV12-4 combines with J gene TRBJ1-1; no clear D. There are 13 residues in the CDR3. The ends were cut back, 7 bases at V and 11 bases at J, with 20 bases in the middle. The CDR3 DNA is TGTGCCAGCAATCTAGGAGGAGTGGCTAGCGCTTTCTTT. This encodes CASNLGGVASAFF.

The V call is TRBV6-5, the J call TRBJ2-5, with TRBD2 matching 7 bases. V gave up 7 bases and J gave up 9 bases; unmatched junction bases: 11. This CDR3 has 13 amino acids. From germline, CDR1 is MNHEY and CDR2 SVGAGI. This chain's CDR3 is CASISTGLRSQYF. The CDR3, as DNA: TGTGCCAGCATCAGTACGGGACTAAGGTCCCAGTACTTC.

This chain links TRBV6-5 with TRBJ1-6; 8 nucleotides match TRBD1. CDR1 MNHEY and CDR2 SVGAGI come from the germline V gene. With V trimmed by 0 bases and J by 10 bases, 8 bases remained unmatched. The CDR3 has 16 residues. The CDR3 region has the DNA TGTGCCAGCAGTTACTCGCCGACAGGGGCAAAGTCACCCCTCCACTTT. Translated, it gives CASSYSPTGAKSPLHF.

This rearrangement joins TRBV7-9 to TRBJ2-5, with D unresolved. Deletions cut 0 bases from V and 3 bases from J, with 8 bases between. The CDR3 is 14 residues long. The germline V gene has CDR1 SEHNR and CDR2 FQNEAQ (reference sequence). The CDR3 DNA is TGTGCCAGCAGCTTAGCGATCAGTAAAGAGACCCAGTACTTC. It specifies CASSLAISKETQYF.

The rearrangement uses TRBV24-1 and TRBJ1-2; tentative D call: TRBD1 (6 bases). From germline, CDR1 is KGHDR and CDR2 SFDVKD. The CDR3 is made up of 14 amino acids. V lost 5 bases to trimming and J lost 2 bases, with 11 bases between them. The CDR3 spells CATSASDRNYGYTF. The CDR3 DNA follows: TGTGCCACCAGTGCATCGGACAGAAACTATGGCTACACCTTC.

This clone was detected once. This rearrangement joins TRBV7-2 to TRBJ1-1, with D unclear. The CDR3 length is 14 residues. V lost 1 base and J lost 0, with 6 bases in between. CDR1 SGHTA and CDR2 FQGNSA come from the germline V gene. The CDR3 reads CASSLVYMNTEAFF. In DNA, the CDR3 is TGTGCCAGCAGCTTAGTTTATATGAACACTGAAGCTTTCTTT.

The chain couples TRBV5-1 to TRBJ2-5, with TRBD1 matching over 7 bases. The CDR3 runs 13 residues. Germline CDR1 is SGHRS and CDR2 is YFSETQ. Unmatched junction bases numbered 5, after V lost 4 bases and J lost 5 bases. The CDR3 loop is CASSLGQEETQYF. The CDR3 nucleotides are TGCGCCAGCAGCCTAGGACAGGAGGAGACCCAGTACTTC.

V usage is TRBV28 and J usage is TRBJ1-1; TRBD1 matches at 8 bases. The length of the CDR3 is 15 residues. V gave up 4 bases and J gave up 0 bases; unmatched junction bases: 4. CDR1 and CDR2 (germline): MDHEN, SYDVKM. CDR3 bases: TGTGCCAGCAGTTACCCAGGGGGCTTGAACACTGAAGCTTTCTTT. Encoded protein: CASSYPGGLNTEAFF. The complete variable domain, with remaining parts taken from reference TRBV28 and TRBJ1-1, reads DVKVTQSSRYLVKRTGEKVFLECVQDMDHENMFWYRQDPGLGLRLIYFSYDVKMKEKGDIPEGYSVSREKKERFSLILESASTNQTSMYLCASSYPGGLNTEAFFGQGTRLTVV.

CDR3 nucleotides: TGTGCCACCAGCAGTGAACAGGGGGCTGGGTCACCCCTCCACTTT. Its translation: CATSSEQGAGSPLHF. The chain carries TRBV15 and TRBJ1-6, with TRBD1 matching 9 bases. Germline V CDR1 and CDR2: LNHNV, YYDKDF (reference sequence). V was pared by 3 bases and J by 10 bases, with 7 bases of the junction left unmatched. There are 15 residues in the CDR3.

In DNA form, the CDR3 reads TGTGCCACCAGTGATTTCGGGACAGAAGATTACGAGCAGTACTTC. Its translation is CATSDFGTEDYEQYF. The V and J genes are TRBV24-1 and TRBJ2-7, with TRBD1 identical over 7 bases. The germline CDR1 and CDR2 sequences are KGHDR and SFDVKD. Trimming took 1 base from V and 4 from J; bases not matched to a gene: 6. This CDR3 is built from 15 residues.

The chain couples TRBV12-3 or TRBV12-4 to TRBJ2-5, with no clear D. The CDR3 sequence is 13 residues long. V dropped 1 base and J dropped 2 bases, with 5 bases sitting between them. CDR3 in amino acids: CASSLVRQETQYF. CDR3 sequence (DNA): TGTGCCAGCAGTTTAGTCAGACAAGAGACCCAGTACTTC.

The chain has TRBV19 and TRBJ2-5; tentatively, D is TRBD2 (7 bases). The CDR3 totals 17 residues. CDR1 and CDR2 from the germline V gene are LNHDA and SQIVND (reference sequence). Trimming removed 1 base at V and 6 bases at J, with 21 bases between. The CDR3 DNA is TGTGCCAGTAGTATAGTATCAGGAGCGGGGAGGGGGAAGACCCAGTACTTC. This encodes CASSIVSGAGRGKTQYF.

This sequence joins TRBV9 and TRBJ1-4; the match to TRBD1 covers 8 bases. Germline V gene lookup returns CDR1 SGDLS and CDR2 YYNGEE. The CDR3 covers 15 residues. V was clipped by 3 bases and J by 4 bases; unmatched bases: 5. The CDR3 spells CASSGQGAGNEKLFF. CDR3 in DNA: TGTGCCAGCAGCGGGCAGGGGGCAGGTAATGAAAAACTGTTTTTT.

The chain uses TRBV27 and TRBJ2-3; weak D call: TRBD2 (6 bases). The V end was cut by 5 bases, the J end by 7 bases, with 19 bases between. CDR1 and CDR2 (germline): MNHEY, SMNVEV (reference sequence). CDR3 size: 15 residues. In nucleotides, the CDR3 is TGTGCCAGCAGTCAAGTCCCGTGGCGGGGTAATACGCAGTATTTT. Encoded protein: CASSQVPWRGNTQYF.

The genes are TRBV11-3 and TRBJ2-5; 12 positions agree with TRBD2. Germline V CDR1 and CDR2: SGHNT, YENEEA. This CDR3 is built from 19 residues. V lost 2 bases, J lost 0 bases, and 10 bases stayed unmatched. This CDR3 is CASSLTYAPSGRDQETQYF. In nucleotides, the CDR3 is TGTGCCAGCAGCTTAACCTATGCCCCTAGCGGGAGGGACCAAGAGACCCAGTACTTC.

This clone showed up just once. V gene TRBV29-1 combines with J gene TRBJ1-2, with TRBD1 matching 7 bases. The length of the CDR3 is 13 residues. Germline-derived CDR1 and CDR2 are SQVTM and ANQGSEA. Trimming removed 6 bases from V and 4 bases from J; junction bases left unmatched: 8. The CDR3 loop is CSVLIRDSYGYTF. CDR3 nucleotides: TGCAGCGTCCTTATCCGGGACAGCTATGGCTACACCTTC.

The rearrangement joins TRBV10-2 to TRBJ1-6, with 10 bases lining up with TRBD1. Germline CDR1 reads WSHSY; CDR2 reads SAAADI. After removal of 7 bases from V and 7 bases from J, the junction contained 10 bases not matched to a gene. CDR3 length: 16 residues. The CDR3 spells CASMDRGKDRNSPLHF. DNA of the CDR3: TGCGCCAGCATGGACAGGGGGAAGGATAGAAATTCACCCCTCCACTTT.

J is TRBJ1-6 and V is TRBV27; TRBD1 agrees at 7 bases. V shed 0 bases, J shed 10 bases, and the junction held 12 bases outside the gene matches. The germline CDR1 and CDR2 sequences are MNHEY and SMNVEV (reference sequence). The CDR3 extends over 17 amino acids. This CDR3 is CASSLSQRVRGYSPLHF. For the CDR3, the DNA is TGTGCCAGCAGTTTATCTCAAAGGGTCAGGGGGTACTCACCCCTCCACTTT.

Regarding this clone: The same CDR3 arises from other DNA sequences in this sample as well. J is TRBJ1-4 and V is TRBV7-9; 8 bases align to TRBD1. V was pared by 3 bases and J by 5 bases, with 2 bases of the junction left unmatched. Germline CDR1 is SEHNR and CDR2 is FQNEAQ (reference sequence). This CDR3 has 14 residues. In DNA form, the CDR3 reads TGTGCCAGCAGCTTGGACAGGGCGAATGAAAAACTGTTTTTT. It translates to CASSLDRANEKLFF.

The chain carries TRBV5-1 and TRBJ2-5, with D possibly matching TRBD1 (6 bases). Per the germline V gene, CDR1 is SGHRS and CDR2 is YFSETQ. The CDR3 is 13 amino acids. The ends were cut back, 4 bases at V and 5 bases at J, with 12 bases in the middle. CDR3 DNA sequence: TGCGCCAGCAGCCACAGGGTATGGGAGACCCAGTACTTC. Its protein is CASSHRVWETQYF.

The chain carries TRBV3-1 (or the pseudogene TRBV3-2) and TRBJ1-2, with D unclear. The V and J ends lost 1 base and 5 bases respectively, with 11 bases between them. This CDR3 comprises 14 residues. The V gene's germline CDR1 is LGHDT and CDR2 YNNKEL (reference sequence). The CDR3 DNA reads TGTGCCAGCAGCCAAGGGGGAGGCGGTTATGGCTACACCTTC. Translating gives CASSQGGGGYGYTF.

The chain recombines TRBV27 with TRBJ1-5; 8 bases align to TRBD1. Germline V gene data show CDR1 as MNHEY and CDR2 as SMNVEV (reference sequence). V dropped 5 bases and J dropped 7; count of bases not matched to a gene: 4. The CDR3 loop spans 13 amino acids. The DNA for the CDR3 is TGTGCCAGCAGTCCGGACAGGGAACAGCCCCAGCATTTT. It codes for CASSPDREQPQHF.